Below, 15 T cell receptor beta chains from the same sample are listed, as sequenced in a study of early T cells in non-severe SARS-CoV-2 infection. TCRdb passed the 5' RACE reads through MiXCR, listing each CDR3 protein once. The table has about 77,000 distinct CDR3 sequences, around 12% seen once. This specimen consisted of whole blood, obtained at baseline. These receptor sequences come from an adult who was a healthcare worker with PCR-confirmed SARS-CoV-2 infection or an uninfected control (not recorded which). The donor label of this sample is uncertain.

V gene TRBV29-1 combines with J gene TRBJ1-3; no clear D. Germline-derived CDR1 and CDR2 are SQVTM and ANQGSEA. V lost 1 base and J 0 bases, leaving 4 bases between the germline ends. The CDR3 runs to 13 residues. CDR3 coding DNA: TGCAGCGTTGAAGGGAACTCTGGAAACACCATATATTTT. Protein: CSVEGNSGNTIYF.

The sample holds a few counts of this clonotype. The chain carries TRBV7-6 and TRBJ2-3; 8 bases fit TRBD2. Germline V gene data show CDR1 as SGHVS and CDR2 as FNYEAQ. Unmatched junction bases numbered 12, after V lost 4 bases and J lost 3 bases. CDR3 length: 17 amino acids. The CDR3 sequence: CASSSRGSGSLTDTQYF. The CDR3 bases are TGTGCCAGCAGCTCGCGCGGGAGCGGGAGTCTGACAGATACGCAGTATTTT.

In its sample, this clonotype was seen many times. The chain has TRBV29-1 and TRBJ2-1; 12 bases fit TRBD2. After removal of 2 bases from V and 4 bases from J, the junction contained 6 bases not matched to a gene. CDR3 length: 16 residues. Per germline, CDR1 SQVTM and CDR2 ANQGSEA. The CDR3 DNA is TGCAGCGTTGAAATGACTAGCGGGAGTCGGTACAATGAGCAGTTCTTC. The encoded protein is CSVEMTSGSRYNEQFF.

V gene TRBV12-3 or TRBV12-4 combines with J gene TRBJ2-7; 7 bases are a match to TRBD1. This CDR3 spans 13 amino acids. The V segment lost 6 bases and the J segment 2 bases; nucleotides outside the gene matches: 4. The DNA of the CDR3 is TGTGCCAGCAGCCGAGACAGGGCCTACGAGCAGTACTTC. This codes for CASSRDRAYEQYF.

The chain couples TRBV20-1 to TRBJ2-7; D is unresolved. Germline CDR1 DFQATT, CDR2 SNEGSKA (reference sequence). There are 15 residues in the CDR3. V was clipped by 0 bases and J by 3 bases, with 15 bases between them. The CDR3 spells CSARDWAGFGYEQYF. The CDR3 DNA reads TGCAGTGCTAGAGATTGGGCAGGCTTTGGCTACGAGCAGTACTTC.

CDR3 loop: CAISPRGLHEQYF. The CDR3 DNA follows: TGTGCCATCAGCCCGCGGGGGCTCCACGAGCAGTACTTC. V and J are TRBV10-3 and TRBJ2-7; TRBD2 might be the D (7 bases). Germline V lookup: CDR1 ENHRY, CDR2 SYGVKD. Trimming pared 6 bases from V and 5 bases from J, leaving 14 bases between. The CDR3 totals 13 residues.

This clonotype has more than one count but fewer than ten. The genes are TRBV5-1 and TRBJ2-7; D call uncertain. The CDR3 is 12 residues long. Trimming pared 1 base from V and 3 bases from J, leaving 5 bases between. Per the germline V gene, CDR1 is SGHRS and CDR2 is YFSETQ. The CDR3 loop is CASSLSGYEQYF. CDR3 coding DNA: TGCGCCAGCAGCTTGTCGGGCTACGAGCAGTACTTC.

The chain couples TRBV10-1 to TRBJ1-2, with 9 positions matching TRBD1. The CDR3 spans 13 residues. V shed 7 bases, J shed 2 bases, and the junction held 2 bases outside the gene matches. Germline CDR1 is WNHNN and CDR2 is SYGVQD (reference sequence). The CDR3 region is CASTGTGNYGYTF. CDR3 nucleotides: TGCGCCAGCACCGGGACAGGGAACTATGGCTACACCTTC.

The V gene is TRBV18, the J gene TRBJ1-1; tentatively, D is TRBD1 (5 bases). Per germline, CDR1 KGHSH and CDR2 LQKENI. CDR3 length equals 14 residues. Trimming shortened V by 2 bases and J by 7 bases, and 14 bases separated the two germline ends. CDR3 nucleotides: TGTGCCAGCTCACCAACCGGGGGAGTGAATGAAGCTTTCTTT. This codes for CASSPTGGVNEAFF.

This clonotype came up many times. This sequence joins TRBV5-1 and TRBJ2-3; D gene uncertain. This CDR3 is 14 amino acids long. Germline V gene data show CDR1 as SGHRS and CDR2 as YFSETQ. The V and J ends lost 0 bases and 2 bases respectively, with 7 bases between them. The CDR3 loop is CASSLGTLTDTQYF. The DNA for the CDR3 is TGCGCCAGCAGCTTGGGGACCCTCACAGATACGCAGTATTTT.

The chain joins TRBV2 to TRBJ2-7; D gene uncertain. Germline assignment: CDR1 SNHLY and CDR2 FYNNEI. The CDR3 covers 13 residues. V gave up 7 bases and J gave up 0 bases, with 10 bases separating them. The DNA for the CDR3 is TGTGCCAGCACGAGAAGCAGCTCCTACGAGCAGTACTTC. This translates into CASTRSSSYEQYF.

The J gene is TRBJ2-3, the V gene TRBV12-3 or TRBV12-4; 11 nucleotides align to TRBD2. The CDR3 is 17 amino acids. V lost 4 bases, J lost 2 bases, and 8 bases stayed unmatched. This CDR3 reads CASSSSGTSGLTDTQYF. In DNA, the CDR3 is TGTGCCAGCAGTTCTTCCGGGACTAGCGGCCTCACAGATACGCAGTATTTT.

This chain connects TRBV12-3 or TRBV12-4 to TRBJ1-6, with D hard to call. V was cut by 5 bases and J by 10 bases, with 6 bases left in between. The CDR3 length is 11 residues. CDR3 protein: CASSPKSPLHF. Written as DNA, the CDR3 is TGTGCCAGCAGTCCGAAGTCACCCCTCCACTTT.

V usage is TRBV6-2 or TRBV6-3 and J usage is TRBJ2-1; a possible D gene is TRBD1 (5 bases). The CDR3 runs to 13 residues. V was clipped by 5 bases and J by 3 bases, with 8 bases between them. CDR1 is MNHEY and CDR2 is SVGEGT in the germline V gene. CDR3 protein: CASSPDSYNEQFF. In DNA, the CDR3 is TGTGCCAGCAGTCCCGACAGCTACAATGAGCAGTTCTTC.

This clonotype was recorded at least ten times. DNA of the CDR3: TGTGCCAGCAGCCTGGACAGCAATCAGCCCCAGCATTTT. Its protein is CASSLDSNQPQHF. The chain couples TRBV5-4 to TRBJ1-5; D remains unclear. CDR1 is SGHNT and CDR2 is YYREEE in the germline V gene (reference sequence). This CDR3 is built from 13 residues. The germline V and J ends were trimmed by 4 bases and 1 base, with 6 bases remaining between them.